The following is a T cell receptor beta chain sequence with its context. The antigen it recognizes is unknown. Per-nucleotide qualities are absent, and no much larger clonotype sits a single base away. The CDR3 has 16 amino acids, counting the end cysteine and phenylalanine. Only the CDR3 DNA stays, 48 bases, in frame from base 1. CDR1 and CDR2 are drawn from the germline V gene: SGHRS, YFSETQ. Between the V and J ends, shortened by 4 bases and 1 base respectively, the junction contains 17 bases. The data were obtained in a study of shared clonotypes between healthy human individuals (dated by TCRdb to the early 2020s). In the study overall: A couple of women and three men aged 18 to 49 years were included in the cohort. To increase sequencing depth and limit assay-specific biases, different laboratories used diverse techniques to prepare libraries and sequence TCR repertoires. Between about 0.8 and 9.5 billion PBMCs per donor were obtained by leukapheresis. For each donor, three plates each were used for CD4 naive and CD4 memory, two plates were used for CD8 naive, and one plate was used for CD8 memory. The study deeply sequenced blood TCR repertoires of about 5 healthy adults to estimate repertoire size and the extent of clonotype sharing between individuals.

The donors were healthy, HIV-negative adults who had no recently reported acute infections or vaccinations. Every donor was a Caucasian adult living in Nashville, Tennessee, USA. CD4+ T cells were enriched by magnetic negative selection; naive cells were then positively selected on CD45RA, and the negative fraction formed the memory subset. Blood was obtained by leukapheresis, after which PBMCs were separated by Ficoll-Histopaque density gradient centrifugation and cryopreserved in liquid nitrogen vapor phase. Purity and quantity of every magnetically sorted T cell population were checked by analytical flow cytometry. Genomic DNA was isolated from each sorted fraction and quantified by UV absorbance on a Nanodrop 2000c. Overall results and qualifications from the work: Pairwise subsampling indicated that sequencing depth was expected to affect the degree of clonotype sharing among donors. Rarefaction of sorted-subset datasets indicated incomplete sequencing despite the large sequencing depth. Roughly 5% of naive CD4, 3.5% of naive CD8, around 2.3% of memory CD4, and over 0.35% of memory CD8 clonotypes were shared across several donors. Because the study included a small number of donors, the genetic and exposure-history diversity represented was limited. Compared with non-shared clonotypes, clonotypes shared by all four sorted-subset donors had higher generation probabilities. Naive subsets generally had larger estimated clonotype richness than memory subsets. Sampling was limited to blood, and TCR repertoires in tissue likely differ from TCR repertoires in blood.

Using the deep immunoSEQ assay, TCR CDR3 regions were amplified from genomic DNA by multiplex PCR. Genomic DNA extracted from each cell subset was distributed evenly over all wells of several immunoSEQ 96-well plates, and each plate served as one replicate. For sorted subsets, around 200 ng genomic DNA, equal to 25,000 to 35,000 T cell genomes, was loaded into each replicate PCR. The purified libraries were quantified using a Qubit 3.0 fluorometer, sized with a Bioanalyzer 2100, and then quantified again using the KAPA Library Quantification kit. Every immunoSEQ 96-well plate was sequenced on a dedicated single-read 150-cycle Illumina NextSeq 550 flow cell. As for the original processing: Because the immunoSEQ output held only junctional sequences and lacked quality scores, the filtering could not match the filtering applied to full-length reads. To assign V/J genes and CDR3, sequences were annotated using PyIR, a Python wrapper for IgBLAST v1.9, with IMGT germline references. Any read was removed if the V/J assignment was weak (E-value above 1e-6), the CDR3 was missing, or the read contained stop codons, out-of-frame junctions, or ambiguous translated residues. A V3J clonotype was defined by an identical inferred V gene, J gene, and CDR3 amino acid sequence. Percentage overlap between repertoires was computed as shared unique clonotypes divided by the size of the smaller repertoire. Repertoire richness was assessed with RTK rarefaction, the Chao1 estimator, and Recon v2.1 estimates of unobserved clonotypes. OLGA was used to compute generation probabilities for all TCRbeta clonotypes that the gDNA method yielded from a few donors. This is the immuneACCESS table as TCRdb keeps it, with only in-frame sequences that have V and J called. A part of the clones is gone; compared with another copy, unresolved V genes explain less than half, and the rest is unexplained. That table gives V, J and clone size, and the DNA gave D and trimming. This sample holds about a million clones; approximately 80% were observed only once. The ten largest make up approximately 1.5% of the sample.

The specimen was memory CD4+ T cells sorted from blood. According to the study, the label for this sample's cell subset or site signals: CD45RA-negative fraction. This receptor chain uses TRBV5-1 and TRBJ1-1; perhaps TRBD1 is the D gene, with 6 bases matching. This clonotype was obtained from a man between 18 and 29 years old in good health. The nucleotide sequence is given as TGCGCCAGCAGCCTCCGCCCTAGGACAGCGAACACTGAAGCTTTCTTT. This sequence encodes CASSLRPRTANTEAFF.